The 11 T cell receptor beta chains presented below share a single source sample, sequenced in a study of blood T cell repertoires in COVID-19. TCRdb's table, derived via immunoSEQ multiplex PCR, lists solely in-frame clones and lacks some. The repertoire consists of nearly 70,000 clones, with about 91% occurring once and the leading ten covering about 6.4%. The specimen sequenced was peripheral blood. These receptors came from a woman in her seventies with acute or convalescent COVID-19.

The rearrangement joins TRBV5-1 to TRBJ2-1; 7 nucleotides agree with TRBD1. Germline-derived CDR1 and CDR2 are SGHRS and YFSETQ. The CDR3 is 15 amino acids. V lost 0 bases, J lost 2 bases, and 2 bases stayed unmatched. Here the CDR3 DNA reads TGCGCCAGCAGCTTGGGACAGGGACCCTACAATGAGCAGTTCTTC. This translates into CASSLGQGPYNEQFF.

The gene calls are TRBV6-2 or TRBV6-3 and TRBJ2-2; 15 nucleotides align to TRBD2. Germline-derived CDR1 and CDR2 are MNHEY and SVGEGT. The CDR3 length is 17 residues. With V trimmed by 6 bases and J by 5 bases, 7 bases remained unmatched. CDR3 sequence (DNA): TGTGCCAGCAGCACCGGGACTAGCGGGAGGAGAACCGGGGAGCTGTTTTTT. It yields the protein CASSTGTSGRRTGELFF.

The J gene is TRBJ2-1, the V gene TRBV19; 7 nucleotides line up with TRBD2. CDR1 is LNHDA, CDR2 SQIVND, per germline (reference sequence). The CDR3 totals 13 residues. V lost 3 bases, J lost 4 bases, and 0 bases stayed unmatched. The CDR3 nucleotides are TGTGCCAGTAGTATCGGGGGGTACAATGAGCAGTTCTTC. It codes for CASSIGGYNEQFF.

V gene TRBV12-3 or TRBV12-4 combines with J gene TRBJ2-1; weak D call: TRBD2 (5 bases). This CDR3 is 13 amino acids long. Trimming stripped 7 bases from V and 8 bases from J, with 15 bases between. This chain's CDR3 is CASISPSRYEQFF. The CDR3 bases are TGTGCCAGCATCTCTCCTAGCCGGTATGAGCAGTTCTTC.

The chain recombines TRBV7-2 with TRBJ2-7; 11 bases agree with TRBD2. The CDR3 sequence is 16 residues long. CDR1 is SGHTA and CDR2 is FQGNSA in the germline V gene. V was pared by 5 bases and J by 0 bases, with 6 bases of the junction left unmatched. Here the CDR3 reads CASSPPGLAVSYEQYF. Written as DNA, the CDR3 is TGTGCCAGCAGCCCGCCGGGACTAGCGGTCTCCTACGAGCAGTACTTC.

This clone came up once. The chain joins TRBV7-3 to TRBJ2-1, with TRBD2 identical over 8 bases. This CDR3 has 19 amino acids. The V gene's germline CDR1 is SGHTA and CDR2 FQGTGA. The V gene end was trimmed by 6 bases and the J gene end by 0 bases; junction bases not matched to a gene: 16. CDR3 bases: TGTGCCAGCAGTGTAAGCGGGAGTCAGCCGTCGAGCTCCTACAATGAGCAGTTCTTC. Protein sequence: CASSVSGSQPSSSYNEQFF.

As DNA, the CDR3 is TGTGCCAGCAGGGCCGTGGTGGGCCTACAGGGTGAAGCTTTCTTT. Translating gives CASRAVVGLQGEAFF. This chain joins TRBV28 and TRBJ1-1, with a weak D call TRBD1 (6 bases). Germline CDR1 reads MDHEN; CDR2 reads SYDVKM. Trimming shortened V by 6 bases and J by 7 bases, and 21 bases separated the two germline ends. The CDR3 totals 15 residues. The full variable domain, in which reference TRBV28 and TRBJ1-1 provide the parts outside the CDR3, is DVKVTQSSRYLVKRTGEKVFLECVQDMDHENMFWYRQDPGLGLRLIYFSYDVKMKEKGDIPEGYSVSREKKERFSLILESASTNQTSMYLCASRAVVGLQGEAFFGQGTRLTVV.

This clone was seen only a few times. This sequence joins TRBV5-5 and TRBJ2-7; 8 bases agree with TRBD1. The CDR3 contains 15 residues. With V trimmed by 3 bases and J by 4 bases, 9 bases remained unmatched. Germline V gives CDR1 SGHKS, CDR2 YYEKEE (reference sequence). The CDR3 sequence: CASSSRPGGVYEQYF. The CDR3 DNA sequence: TGTGCCAGCAGCTCGAGGCCAGGGGGCGTTTACGAGCAGTACTTC.

The V call is TRBV6-1, the J call TRBJ2-5; D is undetermined. The CDR3 spans 14 residues. Per the germline V gene, CDR1 is MNHNS and CDR2 is SASEGT. V dropped 2 bases and J dropped 5 bases, with 12 bases sitting between them. Here the CDR3 reads CASSEIQVWETQYF. Written as DNA, the CDR3 is TGTGCCAGCAGTGAAATTCAGGTTTGGGAGACCCAGTACTTC.

This chain links TRBV27 with TRBJ1-1, with TRBD1 as a possible D gene (5 bases). Germline V gene lookup returns CDR1 MNHEY and CDR2 SMNVEV (reference sequence). Trimming took 0 bases from V and 11 from J, leaving 13 bases between them. The CDR3 is made up of 13 amino acids. The CDR3 DNA sequence: TGTGCCAGCAGTTTATCCTCGTATGGGGGGGCTTTCTTT. It yields the protein CASSLSSYGGAFF.

The rearrangement uses TRBV4-1 and TRBJ2-5; 16 bases line up with TRBD2. This CDR3 has 19 residues. V shed 3 bases, J shed 4 bases, and the junction held 11 bases outside the gene matches. The germline CDR1 and CDR2 sequences are MGHRA and YSYEKL. CDR3 sequence: CASSHPGLAGGPNRETQYF. The CDR3 DNA is TGCGCCAGCAGCCACCCGGGACTAGCGGGGGGGCCGAATAGAGAGACCCAGTACTTC.